This is a list of T cell receptor beta chains from one sample in a study of human T cells and chemical hapten exposure. One entry per CDR3 protein results from TCRdb running MiXCR on the RACE reads. The data show roughly 64,000 distinct CDR3 sequences, about 11% seen once. This specimen was whole blood, taken in connection with sensitization to the hapten diphenylcyclopropenone (DPC). These receptors were collected from a woman younger than 45 with alopecia areata. Some clones in this sample may be carry-over from other donors' samples. The CDR3 runs from the conserved cysteine through the conserved F or W. D genes are given only for firm matches. Clone sizes are given selectively: once, few, many, or a class where the clone is expanded.

J gene,D gene,clone size,V gene,CDR3 DNA,CDR3 protein
TRBJ1-5,TRBD1,many,TRBV12-3/TRBV12-4,TGTGCCAGCAGGGGACAGGGGGTACAGCCCCAGCATTTT,CASRGQGVQPQHF
TRBJ2-1,TRBD1,many,TRBV11-2,TGTGCCAGCAGCTATAGCGCTGCAGGGGGCTGGAATGAGCAGTTCTTC,CASSYSAAGGWNEQFF
TRBJ2-1,TRBD2,many,TRBV2,TGTGCCAGCGGAGAGCGCGGGAGAGGGGAAAATGAGCAGTTCTTC,CASGERGRGENEQFF
TRBJ2-7,.,many,TRBV9,TGTGCCAGCAGCGTAGGGTTCGGGCAGGGCTTATACGAGCAGTACTTC,CASSVGFGQGLYEQYF
TRBJ2-5,TRBD2,once,TRBV20-1,TGCAGTGCTCCACTAGCGACACAAGAGACCCAGTACTTC,CSAPLATQETQYF
TRBJ2-2,TRBD1,few,TRBV10-2,TGCGCCAGCAGATCGGGACAGCAAACCGGGGAGCTGTTTTTT,CASRSGQQTGELFF
TRBJ1-1,.,.,TRBV29-1,TGCAGCGTTGAGGGGATGGCAGGGCGGAACACTGAAGCTTTCTTT,CSVEGMAGRNTEAFF
TRBJ2-3,.,few,TRBV5-1,TGCGCCAGCAAGTATCACACAGATACGCAGTATTTT,CASKYHTDTQYF
TRBJ1-1,TRBD1,.,TRBV28,TGTGCCAGCAGTACGGGACAGTTGAACACTGAAGCTTTCTTT,CASSTGQLNTEAFF
TRBJ2-3,.,few,TRBV5-1,TGCGCCAGCAGCTTCGGTCAGACTGCAGATACGCAGTATTTT,CASSFGQTADTQYF
TRBJ2-3,.,few,TRBV5-4,TGTGCCAGCAGCTTGGGGCGGGGACGGAGCACAGATACGCAGTATTTT,CASSLGRGRSTDTQYF
TRBJ2-7,.,few,TRBV5-6,TGTGCCAGCAGCCCCCTTTGGCCCGGCGCAATCTACGAGCAGTACTTC,CASSPLWPGAIYEQYF
TRBJ1-4,.,many,TRBV4-1,TGCGCCAGCAGCCAAGGAGCGGCCGAAAAACTGTTTTTT,CASSQGAAEKLFF
TRBJ2-5,.,few,TRBV6-5,TGTGCCAGCAGTTACTCCTGGGACATACAAGAGACCCAGTACTTC,CASSYSWDIQETQYF
TRBJ1-1,.,few,TRBV5-1,TGCGCCAGCAGCTTGACGGGGGACCAGAACACTGAAGCTTTCTTT,CASSLTGDQNTEAFF
TRBJ1-1,.,few,TRBV20-1,TGCAGTGCAGTGTGGGGGAACACTGAAGCTTTCTTT,CSAVWGNTEAFF
TRBJ1-1,TRBD1,.,TRBV9,TGTGCCAGCAGCGCGGACAGGGGTGTAGCTTTCTTT,CASSADRGVAFF
TRBJ1-2,.,.,TRBV20-1,TGCAGTGCTGAAGTCCCTAAACCTAACTATGGCTACACCTTC,CSAEVPKPNYGYTF
TRBJ1-1,.,many,TRBV28,TGTGCCAGCAGTCCGAGCCTCTTCATGAACACTGAAGCTTTCTTT,CASSPSLFMNTEAFF
TRBJ1-6,.,.,TRBV7-9,TGTGCCAGCAGCTTATCGGCCGGGGGGTATTCACCCCTCCACTTT,CASSLSAGGYSPLHF
TRBJ2-5,.,few,TRBV29-1,TGCAGCACCCGGGCTCAACACGAGACCCAGTACTTC,CSTRAQHETQYF
TRBJ1-5,.,many,TRBV28,TGTGCCAGCGGAAACCAGGGTGCGGGTTATAGCAATCAGCCCCAGCATTTT,CASGNQGAGYSNQPQHF
TRBJ2-5,.,few,TRBV20-1,TGCAGTGCTAGATACCCAGGGGGGTCAGAGACCCAGTACTTC,CSARYPGGSETQYF
TRBJ2-2,.,few,TRBV19,TGTGCCAGCACTCCACAGGGTCAGGGGGAGCTGTTTTTT,CASTPQGQGELFF
TRBJ2-7,.,.,TRBV4-3,TGCGCCAGCAGCCAAGATACTTTAGGGGAGCAGTACTTC,CASSQDTLGEQYF
TRBJ1-1,.,many,TRBV20-1,TGCAGTGCTAGAGATGGGGAGAGGAACACTGAAGCTTTCTTT,CSARDGERNTEAFF
TRBJ2-1,TRBD2,.,TRBV12-3/TRBV12-4,TGTGCCAGCAGGTGGACTAGCGGGAGGGACAATGAGCAGTTCTTC,CASRWTSGRDNEQFF
TRBJ1-2,.,.,TRBV2,TGTGCCAGCAGTGCCCCCGGGAGCTCCAGAGTTTATGGCTACACCTTC,CASSAPGSSRVYGYTF
TRBJ2-2,.,few,TRBV18,TGTGCCAGCTCACTTGCTCAGACCCAGACCGGGGAGCTGTTTTTT,CASSLAQTQTGELFF
TRBJ1-5,.,few,TRBV6-2/TRBV6-3,TGTGCCAGCAGTTTTTACGGGGGAAGTCAGCCCCAGCATTTT,CASSFYGGSQPQHF
TRBJ2-1,TRBD2,.,TRBV9,TGTGCCAGCAGCGTGGCTAGCGGGGGTAACAATGAGCAGTTCTTC,CASSVASGGNNEQFF
TRBJ1-4,.,.,TRBV10-2,TGCGCCAGCAGTCCTACCGGGGCAACTAATGAAAAACTGTTTTTT,CASSPTGATNEKLFF
TRBJ2-1,TRBD2,many,TRBV4-2,TGTGCCAGCAGTTCTCCGGGACTAGCGGGGGGGATTGAGCAGTTCTTC,CASSSPGLAGGIEQFF
TRBJ1-1,.,.,TRBV2,TGTGCCAGCAAGGACAGACTCCCAATGAACACTGAAGCTTTCTTT,CASKDRLPMNTEAFF
TRBJ2-7,.,.,TRBV20-1,TGCAGTGTCAGCCCACTTGACCACGAGCAGTACTTC,CSVSPLDHEQYF
TRBJ2-3,TRBD2,few,TRBV6-6,TGTGCCAGCACCGGTGGCCCTAGCGGGAGTGATACGCAGTATTTT,CASTGGPSGSDTQYF
TRBJ2-1,.,few,TRBV15,TGTGCCACCAGCATCGACGGTGGGGGCTTATCCTACAATGAGCAGTTCTTC,CATSIDGGGLSYNEQFF
TRBJ2-1,.,many,TRBV4-1,TGCGCCAGCAGCCTGACGCCCGAAAGCCCCTACAATGAGCAGTTCTTC,CASSLTPESPYNEQFF
TRBJ2-7,.,.,TRBV29-1,TGCAGCGTCACAACAGGGTCTCACGAGCAGTACTTC,CSVTTGSHEQYF
TRBJ1-5,TRBD1,many,TRBV18,TGTGCCAGCTCACCCGAGGACAGGGGAGATCAGCCCCAGCATTTT,CASSPEDRGDQPQHF
TRBJ2-7,TRBD2,.,TRBV3-1,TGTGCCAGCAGCCCTAGCGGGAGGGCAAGAAGGAACGAGCAGTACTTC,CASSPSGRARRNEQYF
TRBJ1-2,TRBD1,many,TRBV29-1,TGCAGCATCTCTGCCGGGACAGGGGGCTATGGCTACACCTTC,CSISAGTGGYGYTF
TRBJ2-1,TRBD2,.,TRBV7-8,TGTGCCAGCAGTCCCTCAGCGGGACTATCGACTACTTCCTACAATGAGCAGTTCTTC,CASSPSAGLSTTSYNEQFF
TRBJ1-6,.,once,TRBV28,TGTGCCAGCAGCACCTTGACCTTCTATTCACCCCTCCACTTT,CASSTLTFYSPLHF
TRBJ2-3,.,few,TRBV5-6,TGTGCCAGCAGCTTTACTGGTGGGCCTAGCCACACAGATACGCAGTATTTT,CASSFTGGPSHTDTQYF
TRBJ2-5,.,.,TRBV6-2/TRBV6-3,TGTGCCAGCACCCTAACGGCGGCAGGCCGTCAAGAGACCCAGTACTTC,CASTLTAAGRQETQYF
TRBJ1-5,TRBD1,many,TRBV12-3/TRBV12-4,TGTGCCAGCACTTCCTCCCGGGACAGGGGGTATCAGCCCCAGCATTTT,CASTSSRDRGYQPQHF
TRBJ1-1,.,.,TRBV9,TGTGCCAGCAGCGTAGAGCCGGAAGTTTACACTGAAGCTTTCTTT,CASSVEPEVYTEAFF
TRBJ1-5,.,many,TRBV12-3/TRBV12-4,TGTGCCAGCAGTTTATTCTCGGTGGGCAATCAGCCCCAGCATTTT,CASSLFSVGNQPQHF
TRBJ2-7,.,many,TRBV2,TGTGCCAGCAGCGCGGATCTCAGCTCCTACGAGCAGTACTTC,CASSADLSSYEQYF